This T cell receptor beta chain originates from a study of cytomegalovirus exposure and HLA in healthy donors. Study-wide points: The classifier reportedly diagnosed cytomegalovirus status with high sensitivity and specificity.

The CDR3 is made up of 15 amino acids. V was pared by 0 bases and J by 1 base, with 3 bases of the junction left unmatched. Germline-derived CDR1 and CDR2 are GTSNPN and SVGIG (reference sequence). With 60 Vbeta and 13 Jbeta primers, the PCR was carried out. Sequencing was performed with immunoSEQ multiplex PCR; in TCRdb, only in-frame clones are kept and a portion is missing. Here the sample spans around 95,000 clones, approximately 72% being singletons. A note on this clone: Its antigen is still unknown.

This TCR was sampled from a man aged 30 to 39 in good health and CMV-seropositive. Sequencing input: PBMCs. This chain uses TRBV30 with TRBJ2-1; TRBD1 matches at 7 bases. CDR3 sequence reads: CAWSVGRGSYNEQFF. As DNA, the CDR3 is TGTGCCTGGAGTGTGGGCAGGGGGTCCTACAATGAGCAGTTCTTC.